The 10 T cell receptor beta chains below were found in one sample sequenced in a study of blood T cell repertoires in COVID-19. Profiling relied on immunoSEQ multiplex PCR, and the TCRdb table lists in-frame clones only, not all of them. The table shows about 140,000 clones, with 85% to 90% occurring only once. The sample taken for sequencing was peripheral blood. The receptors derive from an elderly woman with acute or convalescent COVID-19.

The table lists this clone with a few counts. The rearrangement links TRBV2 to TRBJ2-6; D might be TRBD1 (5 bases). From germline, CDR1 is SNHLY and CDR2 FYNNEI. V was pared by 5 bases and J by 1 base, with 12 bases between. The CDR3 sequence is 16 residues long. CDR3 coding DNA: TGTGCCAGCAGTCCAGGGTCTCGTTCTGGGGCCAACGTCCTGACTTTC. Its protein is CASSPGSRSGANVLTF.

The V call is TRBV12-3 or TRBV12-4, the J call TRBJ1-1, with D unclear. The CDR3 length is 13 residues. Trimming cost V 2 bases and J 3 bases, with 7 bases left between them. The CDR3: CASSLQMYTEAFF. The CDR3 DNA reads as TGTGCCAGCAGTTTACAGATGTACACTGAAGCTTTCTTT.

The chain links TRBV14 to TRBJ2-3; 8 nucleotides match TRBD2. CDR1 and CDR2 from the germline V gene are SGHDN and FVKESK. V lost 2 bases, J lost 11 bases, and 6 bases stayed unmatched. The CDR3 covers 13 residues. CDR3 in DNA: TGTGCCAGCAGCCAAACCCGGACTAGCCAGCAGTATTTT. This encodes CASSQTRTSQQYF.

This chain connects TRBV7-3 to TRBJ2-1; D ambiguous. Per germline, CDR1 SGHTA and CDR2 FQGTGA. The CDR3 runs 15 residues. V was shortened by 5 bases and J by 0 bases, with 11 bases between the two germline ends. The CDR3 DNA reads TGTGCCAGCAGCGAGCAGGCTATCTCCTACAATGAGCAGTTCTTC. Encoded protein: CASSEQAISYNEQFF.

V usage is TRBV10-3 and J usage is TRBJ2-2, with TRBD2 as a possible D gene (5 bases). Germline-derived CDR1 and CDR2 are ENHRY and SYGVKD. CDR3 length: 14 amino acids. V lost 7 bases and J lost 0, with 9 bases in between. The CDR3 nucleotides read TGTGCCATCAACGGGGATTCGAACACCGGGGAGCTGTTTTTT. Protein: CAINGDSNTGELFF.

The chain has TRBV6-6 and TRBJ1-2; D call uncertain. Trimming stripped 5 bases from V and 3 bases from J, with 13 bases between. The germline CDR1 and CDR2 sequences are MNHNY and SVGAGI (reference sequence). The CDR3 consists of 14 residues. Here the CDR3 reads CASSPPRGDYGYTF. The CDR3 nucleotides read TGTGCCAGCAGTCCTCCGCGCGGGGACTATGGCTACACCTTC.

CDR3 sequence reads: CASSFTGTGPNEKLFF. The CDR3 DNA reads TGTGCCAGCAGCTTTACCGGGACAGGGCCTAATGAAAAACTGTTTTTT. The chain couples TRBV7-2 to TRBJ1-4; TRBD1 aligns across 9 bases. The ends lost 3 bases at V and 3 bases at J; junction bases unmatched: 5. Germline V gene sequence: CDR1 SGHTA, CDR2 FQGNSA. The CDR3 contains 16 residues.

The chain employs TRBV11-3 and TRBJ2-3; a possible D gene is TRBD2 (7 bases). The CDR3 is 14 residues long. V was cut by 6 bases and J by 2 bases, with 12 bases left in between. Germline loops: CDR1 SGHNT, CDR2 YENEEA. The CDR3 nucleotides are TGTGCCAGCAGTCCGGGGGGCCTCACAGATACGCAGTATTTT. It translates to CASSPGGLTDTQYF.

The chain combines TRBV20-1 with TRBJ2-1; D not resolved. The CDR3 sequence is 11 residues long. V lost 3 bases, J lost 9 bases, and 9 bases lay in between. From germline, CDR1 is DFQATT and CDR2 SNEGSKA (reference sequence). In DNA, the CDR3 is TGCAGTGCTAGCAGACTTTCTGAGCAGTTCTTC. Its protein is CSASRLSEQFF.

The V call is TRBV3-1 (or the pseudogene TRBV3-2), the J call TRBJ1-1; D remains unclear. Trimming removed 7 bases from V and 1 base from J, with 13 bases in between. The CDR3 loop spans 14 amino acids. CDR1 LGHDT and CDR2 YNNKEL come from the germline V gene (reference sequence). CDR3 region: CASTRLVGNTEAFF. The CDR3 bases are TGTGCCAGCACCCGATTAGTCGGGAACACTGAAGCTTTCTTT.